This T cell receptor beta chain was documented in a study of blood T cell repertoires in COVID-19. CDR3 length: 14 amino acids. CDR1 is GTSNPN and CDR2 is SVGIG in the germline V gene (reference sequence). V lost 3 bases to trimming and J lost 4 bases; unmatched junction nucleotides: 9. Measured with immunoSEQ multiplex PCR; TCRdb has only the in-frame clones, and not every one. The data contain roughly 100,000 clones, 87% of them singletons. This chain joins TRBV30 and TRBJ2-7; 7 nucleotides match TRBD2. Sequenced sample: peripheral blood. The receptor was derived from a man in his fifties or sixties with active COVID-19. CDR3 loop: CAWSPGGEFYEQYF. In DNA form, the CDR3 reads TGTGCCTGGAGCCCGGGAGGCGAATTTTACGAGCAGTACTTC.